Here is one T cell receptor beta chain with its context. Antigen unknown. This record belongs to a study of T cell repertoires in cytomegalovirus infection. Regarding the study as a whole: The response measured ex vivo was dominated by TCR beta clonotypes (HLA-C-restricted and CMV-specific).

Germline assignment: CDR1 WSHSY and CDR2 SAAADI. The CDR3 runs 12 residues. V was trimmed by 2 bases and J by 5 bases, leaving 6 bases between them. MiXCR was run by TCRdb on the reads, yielding one entry per CDR3 protein. The sample lists 100,000 to 150,000 distinct CDR3 sequences; 20% to 30% were seen once. The sample taken for sequencing was PBMCs, sequenced either directly or after in vitro stimulation (not recorded which). The rearrangement joins TRBV10-2 to TRBJ2-5; no firm D call. The TCR was taken from a human donor in good health (CMV status not recorded). Some clones in this sample may be carry-over from other donors' samples. DNA for the CDR3: TGCGCCAGCAGTGAGGTCCGGGAGACCCAGTACTTC. Translation gives CASSEVRETQYF.